This passage covers 2 T cell receptor beta chains from one sample sequenced in a study of T-cell reconstitution after alpha-beta-depleted transplantation in children. During its preparation, the TCRbeta library received unique molecular identifiers. One entry per CDR3 protein, called by TCRdb with MiXCR from the PCR reads. The sample contains approximately 88,000 distinct CDR3 sequences, approximately 12% of which appear only once. This sample comprised PBMCs from the stem cell graft donor, obtained from the stem cell graft. The receptors originated from a human donor who donated a stem cell graft to a child with inherited bone marrow failure.

The table lists this clonotype with many counts. The CDR3 reads CASRAGTMNTEAFF. In DNA form, the CDR3 reads TGTGCCAGCAGGGCCGGGACAATGAACACTGAAGCTTTCTTT. This chain joins TRBV2 and TRBJ1-1; possibly TRBD1 for D (6 bases). Germline values: CDR1 SNHLY, CDR2 FYNNEI. V dropped 6 bases and J dropped 0 bases, with 11 bases sitting between them. The CDR3 has 14 residues. Full variable domain (rest looked up from reference TRBV2 and TRBJ1-1): EPEVTQTPSHQVTQMGQEVILRCVPISNHLYFYWYRQILGQKVEFLVSFYNNEISEKSEIFDDQFSVERPDGSNFTLKIRSTKLEDSAMYFCASRAGTMNTEAFFGQGTRLTVV.

This clonotype occurred many times. The V call is TRBV9, the J call TRBJ1-3, with 8 bases fitting TRBD1. The CDR3 runs to 15 residues. Trimming took 4 bases from V and 1 from J; bases not matched to a gene: 4. CDR1 SGDLS and CDR2 YYNGEE come from the germline V gene. CDR3 coding DNA: TGTGCCAGCAGCCGTGGACAGGGTTCTGGAAACACCATATATTTT. It encodes CASSRGQGSGNTIYF.